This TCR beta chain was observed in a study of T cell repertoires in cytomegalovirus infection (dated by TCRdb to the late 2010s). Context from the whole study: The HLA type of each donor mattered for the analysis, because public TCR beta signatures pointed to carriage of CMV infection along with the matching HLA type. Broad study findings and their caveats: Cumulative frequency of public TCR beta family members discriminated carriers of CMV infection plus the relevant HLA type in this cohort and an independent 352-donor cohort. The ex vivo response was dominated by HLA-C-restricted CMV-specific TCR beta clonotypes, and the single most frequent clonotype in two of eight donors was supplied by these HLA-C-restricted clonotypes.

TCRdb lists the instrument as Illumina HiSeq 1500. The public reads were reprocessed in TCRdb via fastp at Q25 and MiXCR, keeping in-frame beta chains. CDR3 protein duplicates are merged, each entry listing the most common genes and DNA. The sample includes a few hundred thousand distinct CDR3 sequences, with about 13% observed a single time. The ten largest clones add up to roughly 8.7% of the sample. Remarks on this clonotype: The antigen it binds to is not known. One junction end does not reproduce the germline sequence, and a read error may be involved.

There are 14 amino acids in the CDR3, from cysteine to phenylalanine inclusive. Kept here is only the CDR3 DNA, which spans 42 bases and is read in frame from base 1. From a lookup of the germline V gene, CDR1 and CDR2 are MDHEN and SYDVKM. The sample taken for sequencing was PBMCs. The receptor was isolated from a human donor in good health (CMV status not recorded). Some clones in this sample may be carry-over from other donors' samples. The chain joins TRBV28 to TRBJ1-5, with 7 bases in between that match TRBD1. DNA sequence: TGTGCCAGCAGCCTAGGCAGGGGGAGGACGCCCCAGCAGTTT. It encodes CASSLGRGRTPQQF.